This TCR beta chain was documented in a study of identical twins. The length of the CDR3 is 16 residues. Trimming took off 4 bases at V and 1 base at J, with 12 bases between the two ends. Germline CDR1 SGHRS, CDR2 YFSETQ. TCRdb processed the 5' RACE reads anew with MiXCR; each CDR3 protein has one entry. The repertoire holds approximately 240,000 distinct CDR3 sequences, 11% to 15% seen once, with around 8.9% in the top ten. The sequencing sample was made of memory (CD45RO+) T cells sorted from blood. The chain is built from TRBV5-1 and TRBJ2-6; D possibly corresponds to TRBD1 (5 bases). The TCR was taken from a woman in her late teens or twenties in good health. CDR3 region: CASSPTPGSGANVLTF. The CDR3 nucleotides are TGCGCCAGCAGCCCCACCCCAGGGTCTGGGGCCAACGTCCTGACTTTC.